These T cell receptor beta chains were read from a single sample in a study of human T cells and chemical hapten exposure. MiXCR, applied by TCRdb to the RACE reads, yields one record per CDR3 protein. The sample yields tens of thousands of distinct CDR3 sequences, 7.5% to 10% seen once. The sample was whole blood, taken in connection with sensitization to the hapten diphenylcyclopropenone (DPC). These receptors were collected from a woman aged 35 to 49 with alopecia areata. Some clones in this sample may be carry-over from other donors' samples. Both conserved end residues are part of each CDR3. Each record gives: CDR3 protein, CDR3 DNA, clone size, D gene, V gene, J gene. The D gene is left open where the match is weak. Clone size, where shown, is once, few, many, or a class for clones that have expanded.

CDR3: CASSPIGGSGNTIYF; DNA: TGTGCCAGCAGTCCAATAGGGGGCTCTGGAAACACCATATATTTT; size: many; D: .; V: TRBV6-5; J: TRBJ1-3
CDR3: CASSKTSGGSYEQYF; DNA: TGTGCCAGCAGCAAGACTAGCGGGGGTTCCTACGAGCAGTACTTC; size: many; D: TRBD2; V: TRBV7-2; J: TRBJ2-7
CDR3: CASSQDTDRGPGNEQFF; DNA: TGCGCCAGCAGCCAAGACACGGACAGGGGGCCAGGTAATGAGCAGTTCTTC; size: many; D: TRBD1; V: TRBV4-3; J: TRBJ2-1
CDR3: CSARKPEQGYYEQYF; DNA: TGCAGTGCTAGAAAGCCAGAACAGGGATACTACGAGCAGTACTTC; size: many; D: .; V: TRBV20-1; J: TRBJ2-7
CDR3: CATGGYTDTQYF; DNA: TGTGCCACCGGGGGTTACACAGATACGCAGTATTTT; size: many; D: .; V: TRBV6-2/TRBV6-3; J: TRBJ2-3
CDR3: CASSVATNEKLFF; DNA: TGTGCCAGCAGCGTCGCAACTAATGAAAAACTGTTTTTT; size: many; D: .; V: TRBV9; J: TRBJ1-4
CDR3: CASSLGRGPSNQPQHF; DNA: TGTGCCAGCAGCTTAGGCAGGGGGCCCAGCAATCAGCCCCAGCATTTT; size: few; D: TRBD1; V: TRBV11-2; J: TRBJ1-5
CDR3: CASRPGGQGNYGYTF; DNA: TGTGCCAGCAGGCCAGGGGGGCAAGGCAACTATGGCTACACCTTC; size: many; D: TRBD1; V: TRBV27; J: TRBJ1-2
CDR3: CSVQWQNEQFF; DNA: TGCAGTGTCCAATGGCAGAATGAGCAGTTCTTC; size: many; D: .; V: TRBV29-1; J: TRBJ2-1
CDR3: CASSPKGGRGNTNSRTDTQYF; DNA: TGTGCCAGCAGCCCCAAGGGGGGGCGGGGAAACACCAATAGCCGCACAGATACGCAGTATTTT; size: many; D: .; V: TRBV3-1; J: TRBJ2-3
CDR3: CASSWDRDRVANEQFF; DNA: TGTGCCAGCAGCTGGGATCGGGACAGGGTCGCCAATGAGCAGTTCTTC; size: many; D: TRBD1; V: TRBV5-5; J: TRBJ2-1
CDR3: CATSRIQSGGPDTQYF; DNA: TGTGCCACCAGCAGAATACAAAGCGGAGGACCAGATACGCAGTATTTT; size: .; D: .; V: TRBV15; J: TRBJ2-3
CDR3: CASTQAFNSPLHF; DNA: TGTGCCAGCACGCAGGCTTTTAATTCACCCCTCCACTTT; size: .; D: .; V: TRBV2; J: TRBJ1-6
CDR3: CASSPSETQYF; DNA: TGTGCCAGCTCACCATCGGAGACCCAGTACTTC; size: .; D: .; V: TRBV18; J: TRBJ2-5
CDR3: CASSPLALVGANEQYF; DNA: TGTGCCAGCAGTCCCCTGGCCCTCGTAGGGGCCAACGAGCAGTACTTC; size: many; D: .; V: TRBV28; J: TRBJ2-7
CDR3: CASSLAGGHTGELFF; DNA: TGTGCCAGCAGCTTAGCGGGGGGGCACACCGGGGAGCTGTTTTTT; size: many; D: .; V: TRBV7-8; J: TRBJ2-2
CDR3: CASSGVGGYTF; DNA: TGTGCCAGCAGTGGGGTGGGAGGCTACACCTTC; size: many; D: .; V: TRBV25-1; J: TRBJ1-2
CDR3: CASSLLGATDTQYF; DNA: TGCGCCAGCAGCCTTCTGGGGGCCACAGATACGCAGTATTTT; size: many; D: .; V: TRBV5-1; J: TRBJ2-3
CDR3: CASSQGTGARMNTEAFF; DNA: TGTGCCAGCAGCCAAGGGACAGGGGCCCGCATGAACACTGAAGCTTTCTTT; size: .; D: TRBD1; V: TRBV11-1; J: TRBJ1-1
CDR3: CASRVRQGAALYGYTF; DNA: TGTGCCAGTAGAGTACGTCAGGGGGCGGCACTCTATGGCTACACCTTC; size: .; D: TRBD1; V: TRBV19; J: TRBJ1-2
CDR3: CASSQENSARTFF; DNA: TGTGCCAGCAGCCAAGAGAACAGTGCCCGTACGTTCTTT; size: .; D: .; V: TRBV14; J: TRBJ1-1
CDR3: CASSEGTGTYSNQPQHF; DNA: TGTGCCAGCAGTGAAGGAACAGGAACTTATAGCAATCAGCCCCAGCATTTT; size: many; D: .; V: TRBV6-1; J: TRBJ1-5
CDR3: CSASRQGAGNIQYF; DNA: TGCAGTGCCTCCCGACAGGGGGCAGGAAACATTCAGTACTTC; size: few; D: TRBD1; V: TRBV20-1; J: TRBJ2-4
CDR3: CASSLEPGQGYTF; DNA: TGTGCCAGCAGCTTAGAGCCAGGGCAGGGCTACACCTTC; size: .; D: .; V: TRBV7-2; J: TRBJ1-2
CDR3: CAGGRPDEKLFF; DNA: TGTGCCGGGGGCCGGCCCGACGAAAAACTGTTTTTT; size: few; D: .; V: TRBV7-9; J: TRBJ1-4
CDR3: CASSQPQVNYGYTF; DNA: TGTGCCAGCAGCCAACCCCAGGTCAACTATGGCTACACCTTC; size: .; D: .; V: TRBV3-1; J: TRBJ1-2
CDR3: CASSVDLGSDTQYF; DNA: TGTGCCAGCAGCGTTGACCTTGGATCAGATACGCAGTATTTT; size: many; D: .; V: TRBV9; J: TRBJ2-3
CDR3: CASSRQLGSGNTIYF; DNA: TGTGCCAGCAGCCGACAGTTGGGCTCTGGAAACACCATATATTTT; size: many; D: .; V: TRBV6-6; J: TRBJ1-3
CDR3: CASSLGLALSNEQFF; DNA: TGCGCCAGCAGCTTGGGCCTAGCGTTAAGCAATGAGCAGTTCTTC; size: .; D: .; V: TRBV5-1; J: TRBJ2-1
CDR3: CSAPYGTQYF; DNA: TGCAGTGCCCCTTACGGTACGCAGTATTTT; size: many; D: .; V: TRBV20-1; J: TRBJ2-3
CDR3: CASSLSTQNIQYF; DNA: TGTGCCAGCAGCTTAAGCACTCAAAACATTCAGTACTTC; size: many; D: .; V: TRBV7-6; J: TRBJ2-4
CDR3: CASSLQGPAYEQYF; DNA: TGTGCCAGCAGTCTGCAGGGGCCTGCCTACGAGCAGTACTTC; size: many; D: .; V: TRBV12-3/TRBV12-4; J: TRBJ2-7
CDR3: CAISESNRGRNTQYF; DNA: TGTGCCATCAGCGAATCAAACAGGGGACGAAATACGCAGTATTTT; size: many; D: TRBD1; V: TRBV10-3; J: TRBJ2-3
CDR3: CASSLIWGSNSPLHF; DNA: TGTGCCAGCAGCTTAATCTGGGGTTCCAATTCACCCCTCCACTTT; size: many; D: .; V: TRBV7-6; J: TRBJ1-6
CDR3: CASSLPTSGGREQFF; DNA: TGTGCCAGCAGCTTACCAACTAGCGGGGGACGGGAGCAGTTCTTC; size: few; D: TRBD2; V: TRBV7-2; J: TRBJ2-1
CDR3: CATSDLPGLAGGLRVSSDTQYF; DNA: TGTGCCACCAGTGATTTGCCCGGACTAGCGGGGGGCCTGAGAGTCAGCTCAGATACGCAGTATTTT; size: many; D: TRBD2; V: TRBV24-1; J: TRBJ2-3
CDR3: CASSSVRGTEAFF; DNA: TGTGCCAGCAGCTCCGTAAGGGGGACTGAAGCTTTCTTT; size: many; D: .; V: TRBV28; J: TRBJ1-1
CDR3: CSVEDRGSGANVLTF; DNA: TGCAGCGTTGAAGATCGTGGCTCTGGGGCCAACGTCCTGACTTTC; size: few; D: .; V: TRBV29-1; J: TRBJ2-6
CDR3: CASSLGRVPNEKLFF; DNA: TGTGCCAGCAGCTTGGGCAGGGTTCCCAATGAAAAACTGTTTTTT; size: many; D: .; V: TRBV7-8; J: TRBJ1-4
CDR3: CASSSNRGYKTQYF; DNA: TGTGCCAGCAGCTCCAACAGGGGGTACAAGACCCAGTACTTC; size: few; D: TRBD1; V: TRBV7-2; J: TRBJ2-5
CDR3: CSARAGLLNQPQHF; DNA: TGCAGTGCTAGAGCAGGGCTCCTCAATCAGCCCCAGCATTTT; size: .; D: .; V: TRBV20-1; J: TRBJ1-5
CDR3: CASSIISYEQFF; DNA: TGTGCCAGTAGTATAATCAGTTATGAGCAGTTCTTC; size: many; D: .; V: TRBV19; J: TRBJ2-1
CDR3: CASSPPGESDEQYF; DNA: TGTGCCAGCAGCCCGCCTGGAGAGTCGGACGAGCAGTACTTC; size: many; D: .; V: TRBV7-9; J: TRBJ2-7
CDR3: CSARGLTSGGPSETQYF; DNA: TGCAGTGCTAGAGGGTTAACTAGCGGGGGGCCTTCAGAGACCCAGTACTTC; size: many; D: TRBD2; V: TRBV20-1; J: TRBJ2-5
CDR3: CASSLGRTGAQPQHF; DNA: TGTGCCAGCAGCTTGGGACGGACGGGAGCACAGCCCCAGCATTTT; size: few; D: .; V: TRBV5-6; J: TRBJ1-5
CDR3: CASSRGRVATSDTQYF; DNA: TGCGCCAGCAGCCGAGGAAGGGTAGCGACATCAGATACGCAGTATTTT; size: many; D: .; V: TRBV4-3; J: TRBJ2-3
CDR3: CASSPALPSGGSYEQYF; DNA: TGTGCCAGCAGCCCAGCCCTCCCTAGCGGGGGGTCCTACGAGCAGTACTTC; size: many; D: TRBD2; V: TRBV7-6; J: TRBJ2-7
CDR3: CASSQEVRGDYNSPLHF; DNA: TGTGCCAGCAGCCAAGAAGTACGCGGAGACTATAATTCACCCCTCCACTTT; size: .; D: .; V: TRBV4-2; J: TRBJ1-6
CDR3: CAWRLQGWYGYTF; DNA: TGTGCCTGGAGATTACAGGGATGGTATGGCTACACCTTC; size: .; D: .; V: TRBV30; J: TRBJ1-2
CDR3: CASSLTDYEQYF; DNA: TGTGCCAGCTCACTTACTGACTACGAGCAGTACTTC; size: few; D: .; V: TRBV18; J: TRBJ2-7
CDR3: CSARVNSGSLGEAFF; DNA: TGCAGTGCTAGAGTGAATTCGGGTTCTTTGGGTGAAGCTTTCTTT; size: many; D: .; V: TRBV20-1; J: TRBJ1-1